This T cell receptor beta chain was obtained from a study of T-cell reconstitution after alpha-beta-depleted transplantation in children. Only a few counts were recorded for this clonotype. The CDR3 contains 13 residues. Trimming removed 4 bases at V and 3 bases at J, with 10 bases between. The germline CDR1 and CDR2 sequences are SEHNR and FQNEAQ (reference sequence). Preparation of the TCRbeta library used unique molecular identifiers. TCRdb itself ran the PCR reads through MiXCR, one entry per CDR3 protein. The repertoire has some 550,000 distinct CDR3 sequences, around 20% of them found once; the top ten carry more than 2.5%.

The sequences come from PBMCs from the stem cell graft donor, collected from the stem cell graft. This chain connects TRBV7-9 to TRBJ2-7; D unresolved. The TCR sequence derives from a human donor who donated a stem cell graft to a child with acute lymphoblastic leukemia. CDR3 amino acids: CASSSPMVYEQYF. CDR3 DNA: TGTGCCAGCAGCTCCCCTATGGTCTACGAGCAGTACTTC.